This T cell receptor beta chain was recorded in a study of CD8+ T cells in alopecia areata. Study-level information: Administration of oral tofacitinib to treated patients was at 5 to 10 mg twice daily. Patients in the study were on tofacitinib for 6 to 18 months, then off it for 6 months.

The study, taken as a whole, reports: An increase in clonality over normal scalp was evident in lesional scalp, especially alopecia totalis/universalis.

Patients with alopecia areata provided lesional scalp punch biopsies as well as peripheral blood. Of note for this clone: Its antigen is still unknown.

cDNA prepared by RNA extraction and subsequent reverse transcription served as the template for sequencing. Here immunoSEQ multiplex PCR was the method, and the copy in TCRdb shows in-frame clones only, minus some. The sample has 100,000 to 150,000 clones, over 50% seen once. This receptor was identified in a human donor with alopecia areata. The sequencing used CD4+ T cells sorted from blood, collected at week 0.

CDR3 DNA: TGTGCCAGCAGCTTAGTAGGCAGTCGTAGCAATCAGCCCCAGCATTTT. Translated: CASSLVGSRSNQPQHF. The chain joins TRBV7-2 to TRBJ1-5; no reliable D call. CDR1 is SGHTA, CDR2 FQGNSA, per germline. There are 16 residues in the CDR3. Trimming shortened V by 1 base and J by 0 bases, and 10 bases separated the two germline ends.